The 28 T cell receptor beta chains presented below share a single source sample, sequenced in a study of graft-versus-host responses after intestinal transplantation. Sequencing used immunoSEQ multiplex PCR; TCRdb keeps in-frame clones, though not all of them. The repertoire holds 45,000 to 50,000 clones, with 80% to 95% as singletons. The starting material was PBMCs, obtained about 800 days after a first intestinal transplant, on the day of a second. These receptor sequences come from a human patient who received an intestinal transplant, so some T cells may come from the graft donor.

The chain is built from TRBV9 and TRBJ2-1, with a possible D match to TRBD2 (6 bases). V dropped 2 bases and J dropped 9 bases, with 12 bases sitting between them. From germline, CDR1 is SGDLS and CDR2 YYNGEE. This CDR3 is 13 amino acids long. The CDR3 here is CASSVSGDGEQFF. CDR3 DNA: TGTGCCAGCAGCGTCTCGGGAGACGGTGAGCAGTTCTTC.

The chain recombines TRBV7-6 with TRBJ1-3, with unresolved D. The V end lost 0 bases, the J end lost 4 bases, and 13 bases lay between the germline ends. CDR3 length equals 16 residues. CDR1 SGHVS and CDR2 FNYEAQ come from the germline V gene. Here the CDR3 DNA reads TGTGCCAGCAGCTTAGCCCCGGCAGTGGAAGGAAACACCATATATTTT. Translating gives CASSLAPAVEGNTIYF.

This chain connects TRBV6-5 to TRBJ2-5, with D tentatively TRBD1 (6 bases). V lost 2 bases and J lost 2, with 9 bases in between. The CDR3 consists of 14 residues. Germline V gene lookup returns CDR1 MNHEY and CDR2 SVGAGI. The DNA for the CDR3 is TGTGCCAGCAGTTACCAGGGGCCTCAAGAGACCCAGTACTTC. Its protein product is CASSYQGPQETQYF.

This chain joins TRBV18 and TRBJ1-3; no firm D call. The CDR3 sequence is 14 residues long. Trimming cost V 6 bases and J 1 base, with 10 bases left between them. The germline CDR1 and CDR2 sequences are KGHSH and LQKENI. The CDR3 here is CASSPQRSGNTIYF. The CDR3 DNA sequence: TGTGCCAGCTCGCCCCAGAGATCTGGAAACACCATATATTTT.

This chain uses TRBV30 with TRBJ2-7; D is possibly TRBD1 (7 bases). Germline V lookup: CDR1 GTSNPN, CDR2 SVGIG (reference sequence). The CDR3 covers 15 residues. V gave up 0 bases and J gave up 3 bases, with 15 bases separating them. The CDR3: CAWSVWAGGGYEQYF. CDR3 in DNA: TGTGCCTGGAGTGTATGGGCAGGGGGAGGCTACGAGCAGTACTTC.

This clone was observed once. The chain is built from TRBV9 and TRBJ2-5; the match to TRBD1 covers 8 bases. With V trimmed by 5 bases and J by 4 bases, 13 bases remained unmatched. The CDR3 is 16 amino acids. Germline V gives CDR1 SGDLS, CDR2 YYNGEE. The CDR3 reads CASSPTGVGYGETQYF. CDR3 DNA: TGTGCCAGCAGTCCGACAGGGGTGGGGTACGGAGAGACCCAGTACTTC.

This chain joins TRBV7-9 and TRBJ1-1, with D possibly matching TRBD1 (5 bases). The germline V gene encodes CDR1 SEHNR and CDR2 FQNEAQ (reference sequence). There are 12 residues in the CDR3. The V gene lost 8 bases and the J gene lost 1 base, with 8 bases spanning the gap. Here the CDR3 DNA reads TGTGCCAGCTGGGGGTGGAACACTGAAGCTTTCTTT. It yields the protein CASWGWNTEAFF.

The chain links TRBV29-1 to TRBJ2-5; the D is unclear. The germline V and J ends were trimmed by 3 bases and 10 bases, with 12 bases remaining between them. Germline loops: CDR1 SQVTM, CDR2 ANQGSEA. The CDR3 spans 11 residues. CDR3 sequence reads: CSVELLSVQYF. DNA of the CDR3: TGCAGCGTTGAGCTCTTGTCCGTCCAGTACTTC.

The rearrangement links TRBV4-2 to TRBJ2-3; 8 nucleotides align to TRBD2. Germline-derived CDR1 and CDR2 are LGHNA and YNFKEQ. The CDR3 runs to 18 residues. The V segment lost 0 bases and the J segment 3 bases; nucleotides outside the gene matches: 11. The CDR3 nucleotides are TGTGCCAGCAGCCAAGATGTCCGGGAGGGCCGGGATACAGATACGCAGTATTTT. It yields the protein CASSQDVREGRDTDTQYF.

The gene calls are TRBV28 and TRBJ2-5, with D unresolved. V was trimmed by 3 bases and J by 1 base, leaving 6 bases between them. The CDR3 has 13 amino acids. Germline loops: CDR1 MDHEN, CDR2 SYDVKM. CDR3 in amino acids: CASSFPPQETQYF. In DNA form, the CDR3 reads TGTGCCAGCAGTTTCCCGCCCCAAGAGACCCAGTACTTC.

J is TRBJ2-1 and V is TRBV12-5, with D unresolved. V gave up 5 bases and J gave up 6 bases, with 8 bases separating them. CDR3 length: 12 residues. In germline, CDR1 is LGHNT, CDR2 FRNRAP. DNA for the CDR3: TGTGCTAGTGGTAGAGCGCGCAATGAGCAGTTCTTC. As protein: CASGRARNEQFF.

The chain is built from TRBV5-5 and TRBJ2-5, with 7 nucleotides matching TRBD1. Unmatched junction bases numbered 12, after V lost 7 bases and J lost 9 bases. The CDR3 has 13 amino acids. In germline, CDR1 is SGHKS, CDR2 YYEKEE (reference sequence). CDR3 sequence (DNA): TGTGCCAGCCACGTCGACAGGGTTGAGGCCCAGTACTTC. Its translation: CASHVDRVEAQYF.

The chain combines TRBV5-4 with TRBJ2-3; perhaps TRBD2 as D (5 bases). This CDR3 has 15 amino acids. Deletions cut 1 base from V and 2 bases from J, with 11 bases between. The germline CDR1 and CDR2 sequences are SGHNT and YYREEE (reference sequence). CDR3 DNA: TGTGCCAGCAGCTTGAGCGGCAGCGCCACAGATACGCAGTATTTT. Translating it yields CASSLSGSATDTQYF.

This clone has just one count. The chain is built from TRBV5-1 and TRBJ2-5, with a possible D match to TRBD1 (6 bases). The CDR3 spans 16 residues. Germline lookup yields CDR1 SGHRS and CDR2 YFSETQ. V lost 4 bases to trimming and J lost 4 bases, with 20 bases between them. The CDR3 sequence: CASSETGIGAPETQYF. Here the CDR3 DNA reads TGCGCCAGCAGCGAAACAGGGATTGGGGCTCCAGAGACCCAGTACTTC. The complete variable domain, with remaining parts taken from reference TRBV5-1 and TRBJ2-5, reads KAGVTQTPRYLIKTRGQQVTLSCSPISGHRSVSWYQQTPGQGLQFLFEYFSETQRNKGNFPGRFSGRQFSNSRSEMNVSTLELGDSALYLCASSETGIGAPETQYFGPGTRLLVL.

The genes are TRBV10-1 and TRBJ2-1, with D possibly TRBD1 on 6 matching bases. V dropped 4 bases and J dropped 6 bases, with 7 bases sitting between them. The CDR3 is made up of 12 amino acids. Germline CDR1 and CDR2: WNHNN and SYGVQD (reference sequence). Written as DNA, the CDR3 is TGCGCCAGCAGTGGACAGGTCAATGAGCAGTTCTTC. Translating gives CASSGQVNEQFF.

The chain joins TRBV18 to TRBJ2-6; the D is unclear. There are 16 residues in the CDR3. Deletions cut 3 bases from V and 0 bases from J, with 9 bases between. Germline V lookup: CDR1 KGHSH, CDR2 LQKENI. DNA for the CDR3: TGTGCCAGCTCACCTTACCCGAACTCTGGGGCCAACGTCCTGACTTTC. This codes for CASSPYPNSGANVLTF.

The chain recombines TRBV30 with TRBJ1-2; D call uncertain. V lost 3 bases and J 8 bases, leaving 7 bases between the germline ends. Germline CDR1 and CDR2: GTSNPN and SVGIG (reference sequence). This CDR3 comprises 10 residues. The CDR3 here is CAWRLGGYTF. The CDR3 region has the DNA TGTGCCTGGAGGTTGGGGGGCTACACCTTC.

V gene TRBV6-6 combines with J gene TRBJ2-7; TRBD2 aligns across 12 bases. V gave up 5 bases and J gave up 2 bases; unmatched junction bases: 1. Germline V gene sequence: CDR1 MNHNY, CDR2 SVGAGI (reference sequence). The CDR3 has 14 amino acids. The CDR3 spells CASSRLAGAYEQYF. As DNA, the CDR3 is TGTGCCAGCAGTCGACTAGCGGGGGCCTACGAGCAGTACTTC.

The CDR3 DNA follows: TGTGCCAGCAGTGAAGCAGGCCTATATGGCTACACCTTC. It encodes CASSEAGLYGYTF. The chain employs TRBV2 and TRBJ1-2, with D uncertain. Trimming stripped 0 bases from V and 5 bases from J, with 7 bases between. Germline V gene data show CDR1 as SNHLY and CDR2 as FYNNEI. The CDR3 loop spans 13 amino acids.

V gene TRBV7-3 combines with J gene TRBJ2-1; D possibly corresponds to TRBD2 (6 bases). CDR3 length: 13 amino acids. Germline CDR1 SGHTA, CDR2 FQGTGA. V lost 5 bases to trimming and J lost 9 bases, with 14 bases between them. The CDR3 DNA reads TGTGCCAGCAGCCCCAAGACTAGAGGTGAGCAGTTCTTC. Translated, it gives CASSPKTRGEQFF.

The chain uses TRBV6-1 and TRBJ2-7; D ambiguous. This CDR3 comprises 11 residues. Germline assignment: CDR1 MNHNS and CDR2 SASEGT. Trimming shortened V by 4 bases and J by 5 bases, and 6 bases separated the two germline ends. CDR3 region: CASSVWHEQYF. The CDR3 nucleotides are TGTGCCAGCAGTGTATGGCACGAGCAGTACTTC.

CDR3 residues: CASSQGFDEQYF. The CDR3 nucleotides read TGTGCCAGCTCACAGGGATTTGACGAGCAGTACTTC. This chain uses TRBV18 with TRBJ2-7, with D unresolved. Germline values: CDR1 KGHSH, CDR2 LQKENI. This CDR3 has 12 amino acids. The V end lost 4 bases, the J end lost 5 bases, and 9 bases lay between the germline ends.

A few counts support this clone. V and J are TRBV30 and TRBJ2-5, with 13 bases that match TRBD2. Germline V gene lookup returns CDR1 GTSNPN and CDR2 SVGIG (reference sequence). V was clipped by 7 bases and J by 5 bases; unmatched bases: 13. The CDR3 covers 16 residues. The CDR3 protein is CALMTGLAGVTETQYF. CDR3 sequence (DNA): TGTGCCTTGATGACCGGACTAGCGGGAGTCACGGAGACCCAGTACTTC.

The chain has TRBV19 and TRBJ1-1; 9 bases are shared with TRBD1. The CDR3 sequence is 14 residues long. The germline gives CDR1 LNHDA, CDR2 SQIVND (reference sequence). V lost 5 bases to trimming and J lost 4 bases; unmatched junction nucleotides: 5. The CDR3 DNA follows: TGTGCCAGTAGTGCCGGACAGGGGAGCACTGAAGCTTTCTTT. This sequence encodes CASSAGQGSTEAFF. The entire variable domain, with the rest obtained from reference TRBV19 and TRBJ1-1, is as follows: DGGITQSPKYLFRKEGQNVTLSCEQNLNHDAMYWYRQDPGQGLRLIYYSQIVNDFQKGDIAEGYSVSREKKESFPLTVTSAQKNPTAFYLCASSAGQGSTEAFFGQGTRLTVV.

This clone showed up just once. The genes are TRBV6-5 and TRBJ2-1, with unresolved D. Germline CDR1 is MNHEY and CDR2 is SVGAGI. This CDR3 region has 14 residues. V gave up 3 bases and J gave up 6 bases, with 12 bases separating them. The CDR3 sequence is CASSYQWQSNEQFF. The CDR3 DNA follows: TGTGCCAGCAGTTATCAGTGGCAGTCCAATGAGCAGTTCTTC.

The V gene is TRBV7-3, the J gene TRBJ2-6; maybe TRBD2 (6 bases). Between the trimmed V and J ends, which lost 3 bases and 0 bases, there was a span of 9 bases. From germline, CDR1 is SGHTA and CDR2 FQGTGA. CDR3 length: 16 residues. CDR3 loop: CASSFSGSSGANVLTF. The CDR3 DNA reads as TGTGCCAGCAGCTTTAGCGGCAGCTCTGGGGCCAACGTCCTGACTTTC.

The genes are TRBV7-2 and TRBJ1-2, with D unresolved. The CDR3 is made up of 16 amino acids. Germline loops: CDR1 SGHTA, CDR2 FQGNSA. Trimming took off 2 bases at V and 2 bases at J, with 15 bases between the two ends. CDR3 sequence (DNA): TGTGCCAGCAGCTTAAAAGTCCCTGCAGTCAACTATGGCTACACCTTC. Translated: CASSLKVPAVNYGYTF. The variable domain in full, with the rest retrieved from reference TRBV7-2 and TRBJ1-2, is GAGVSQSPSNKVTEKGKDVELRCDPISGHTALYWYRQSLGQGLEFLIYFQGNSAPDKSGLPSDRFSAERTGGSVSTLTIQRTQQEDSAVYLCASSLKVPAVNYGYTFGSGTRLTVV.

This clone has a single count. The chain recombines TRBV7-9 with TRBJ2-7, with no clear D. This CDR3 region has 12 residues. Germline CDR1 reads SEHNR; CDR2 reads FQNEAQ (reference sequence). Trimming shortened V by 2 bases and J by 5 bases, and 7 bases separated the two germline ends. CDR3 sequence reads: CASSLRLDEQYF. The DNA for the CDR3 is TGTGCCAGCAGCTTAAGGCTGGACGAGCAGTACTTC.